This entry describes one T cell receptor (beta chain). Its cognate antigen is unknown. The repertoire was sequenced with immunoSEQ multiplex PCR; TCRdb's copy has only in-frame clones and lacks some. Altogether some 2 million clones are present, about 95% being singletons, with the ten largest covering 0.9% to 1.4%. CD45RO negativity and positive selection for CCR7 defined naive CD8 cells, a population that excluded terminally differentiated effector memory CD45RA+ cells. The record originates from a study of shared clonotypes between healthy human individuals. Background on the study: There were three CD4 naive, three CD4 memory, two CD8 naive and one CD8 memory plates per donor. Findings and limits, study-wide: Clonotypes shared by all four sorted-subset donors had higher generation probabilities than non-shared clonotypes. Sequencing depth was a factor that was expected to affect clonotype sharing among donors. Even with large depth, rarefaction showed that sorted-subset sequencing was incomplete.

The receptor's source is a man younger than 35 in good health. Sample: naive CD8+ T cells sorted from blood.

This CDR3 is CASSIASGTGGYEQYF. The CDR3 DNA sequence: TGTGCCAGTAGTATCGCCTCCGGGACAGGGGGCTACGAGCAGTACTTC. The rearrangement joins TRBV19 to TRBJ2-7; 11 nucleotides agree with TRBD1. This CDR3 is 16 amino acids long. V lost 3 bases to trimming and J lost 3 bases; unmatched junction nucleotides: 7. The germline gives CDR1 LNHDA, CDR2 SQIVND (reference sequence). Supplemented by reference TRBV19 and TRBJ2-7, the full variable domain reads DGGITQSPKYLFRKEGQNVTLSCEQNLNHDAMYWYRQDPGQGLRLIYYSQIVNDFQKGDIAEGYSVSREKKESFPLTVTSAQKNPTAFYLCASSIASGTGGYEQYFGPGTRLTVT.